The rows below give T cell receptor beta chains drawn from one sample of a study of blood T cell repertoires in COVID-19. Generated by immunoSEQ multiplex PCR, the TCRdb table keeps only in-frame clones and is missing some. The table shows over 250,000 clones, with 70% to 90% occurring only once. What was sequenced was peripheral blood. These receptors all come from a woman between 70 and 85 years old with acute or convalescent COVID-19. Each CDR3 is given with its conserved first and last residue. Fields, in order: J gene, V gene, clone size, D gene, CDR3 protein, CDR3 DNA. The D gene is left open where the match is weak. Size is omitted from some rows. Given values are once, few, many or a class for expanded clones.

J gene: TRBJ1-1
V gene: TRBV6-6
clone size: once
D gene: -
CDR3 protein: CASSATGFNTEAFF
CDR3 DNA: TGTGCCAGCAGTGCTACAGGGTTCAACACTGAAGCTTTCTTT

J gene: TRBJ1-1
V gene: TRBV5-5
clone size: -
D gene: -
CDR3 protein: CASSTGGYDPEAFF
CDR3 DNA: TGTGCCAGCAGCACGGGAGGCTACGATCCTGAAGCTTTCTTT

J gene: TRBJ2-7
V gene: TRBV6-5
clone size: -
D gene: TRBD2
CDR3 protein: CASSYERGGYEQYF
CDR3 DNA: TGTGCCAGCAGTTACGAAAGGGGAGGGTACGAGCAGTACTTC

J gene: TRBJ1-4
V gene: TRBV30
clone size: -
D gene: -
CDR3 protein: CAWSDTGPGREKLFF
CDR3 DNA: TGTGCCTGGAGTGATACGGGGCCAGGGAGGGAAAAACTGTTTTTT

J gene: TRBJ2-5
V gene: TRBV12-3/TRBV12-4
clone size: -
D gene: -
CDR3 protein: CASSFSGEETQYF
CDR3 DNA: TGTGCCAGCAGTTTTTCGGGGGAAGAGACCCAGTACTTC

J gene: TRBJ2-7
V gene: TRBV30
clone size: -
D gene: -
CDR3 protein: CAWSKQGGYLEYF
CDR3 DNA: TGTGCCTGGTCCAAGCAAGGTGGTTACCTAGAGTACTTC

J gene: TRBJ2-3
V gene: TRBV19
clone size: -
D gene: -
CDR3 protein: CASSIRQGSDTQYF
CDR3 DNA: TGTGCCAGTAGTATAAGGCAGGGGTCAGATACGCAGTATTTT

J gene: TRBJ1-1
V gene: TRBV6-6
clone size: -
D gene: -
CDR3 protein: CASSFLGAKNTEAFF
CDR3 DNA: TGTGCCAGCAGTTTTCTAGGGGCTAAGAACACTGAAGCTTTCTTT

J gene: TRBJ1-1
V gene: TRBV6-4
clone size: -
D gene: -
CDR3 protein: CASSDGRNTEAFF
CDR3 DNA: TGTGCCAGCAGTGACGGCCGAAACACTGAAGCTTTCTTT

J gene: TRBJ1-2
V gene: TRBV7-9
clone size: -
D gene: -
CDR3 protein: CASSLDGWDGYTF
CDR3 DNA: TGTGCCAGCAGCTTAGACGGGTGGGATGGCTACACCTTC

J gene: TRBJ1-3
V gene: TRBV9
clone size: -
D gene: -
CDR3 protein: CASSVAYGSFSGNTIYF
CDR3 DNA: TGTGCCAGCAGCGTAGCCTACGGGTCCTTCTCTGGAAACACCATATATTTT

J gene: TRBJ2-7
V gene: TRBV12-3/TRBV12-4
clone size: -
D gene: -
CDR3 protein: CASSRDTSYEQYF
CDR3 DNA: TGTGCCAGCAGCAGGGACACCTCCTACGAGCAGTACTTC

J gene: TRBJ1-1
V gene: TRBV19
clone size: -
D gene: -
CDR3 protein: CASSFMSEAFF
CDR3 DNA: TGTGCCAGTAGTTTTATGTCTGAAGCTTTCTTT

J gene: TRBJ2-4
V gene: TRBV3-1/TRBV3-2
clone size: -
D gene: -
CDR3 protein: CASSQRTVAKNIQYF
CDR3 DNA: TGTGCCAGCAGCCAACGAACGGTAGCCAAAAACATTCAGTACTTC

J gene: TRBJ1-2
V gene: TRBV25-1
clone size: -
D gene: -
CDR3 protein: CASSRMGGNGYTF
CDR3 DNA: TGTGCCAGCTCCCGGATGGGAGGGAATGGCTACACCTTC

J gene: TRBJ2-1
V gene: TRBV2
clone size: -
D gene: -
CDR3 protein: CASSVEGVGYNEQFF
CDR3 DNA: TGTGCCAGCAGTGTCGAGGGTGTCGGCTACAATGAGCAGTTCTTC

J gene: TRBJ1-1
V gene: TRBV21-1
clone size: -
D gene: -
CDR3 protein: CASRNSWGETNTEAFF
CDR3 DNA: TGTGCCAGCAGAAACTCTTGGGGGGAGACGAACACTGAAGCTTTCTTT

J gene: TRBJ1-6
V gene: TRBV9
clone size: -
D gene: -
CDR3 protein: CASSVGTANNSPLHF
CDR3 DNA: TGTGCCAGCAGCGTAGGGACAGCAAATAATTCACCCCTCCACTTT

J gene: TRBJ1-1
V gene: TRBV11-2
clone size: once
D gene: TRBD1
CDR3 protein: CASSLLSVRGPDTEAFF
CDR3 DNA: TGTGCCAGCAGCTTATTGTCGGTGAGGGGGCCGGACACTGAAGCTTTCTTT

J gene: TRBJ2-7
V gene: TRBV19
clone size: -
D gene: TRBD1
CDR3 protein: CASGYFGTGAYEQYF
CDR3 DNA: TGTGCCAGTGGATACTTCGGGACAGGGGCCTACGAGCAGTACTTC

J gene: TRBJ2-2
V gene: TRBV6-1
clone size: -
D gene: -
CDR3 protein: CASSEIGGKGGAGELFF
CDR3 DNA: TGTGCCAGCAGTGAAATCGGTGGGAAAGGGGGAGCCGGGGAGCTGTTTTTT

J gene: TRBJ2-3
V gene: TRBV7-9
clone size: -
D gene: TRBD2
CDR3 protein: CASSLGSGGGDTQYF
CDR3 DNA: TGTGCCAGCAGCTTAGGCAGCGGGGGGGGAGATACGCAGTATTTT

J gene: TRBJ1-2
V gene: TRBV5-5
clone size: once
D gene: -
CDR3 protein: CASSLRRQDGYGYTF
CDR3 DNA: TGTGCCAGCAGCTTGAGGAGACAGGACGGCTATGGCTACACCTTC

J gene: TRBJ1-1
V gene: TRBV6-5
clone size: -
D gene: -
CDR3 protein: CASSYSTGIGTEAFF
CDR3 DNA: TGTGCCAGCAGTTACTCGACCGGGATCGGCACTGAAGCTTTCTTT

J gene: TRBJ1-6
V gene: TRBV13
clone size: -
D gene: -
CDR3 protein: CASSSALASNSPLHF
CDR3 DNA: TGTGCCAGCAGCTCCGCCTTAGCGTCGAATTCACCCCTCCACTTT

J gene: TRBJ1-4
V gene: TRBV20-1
clone size: -
D gene: -
CDR3 protein: CSASKETANEKLFF
CDR3 DNA: TGCAGTGCTAGTAAGGAGACGGCTAATGAAAAACTGTTTTTT

J gene: TRBJ2-7
V gene: TRBV2
clone size: -
D gene: TRBD1
CDR3 protein: CASTVTGQGSREQYF
CDR3 DNA: TGTGCCAGCACCGTTACGGGACAGGGATCCAGGGAGCAGTACTTC

J gene: TRBJ2-1
V gene: TRBV5-4
clone size: -
D gene: -
CDR3 protein: CASSSKGQGQEQFF
CDR3 DNA: TGTGCCAGCAGCTCCAAGGGACAAGGACAGGAGCAGTTCTTC

J gene: TRBJ2-5
V gene: TRBV5-1
clone size: once
D gene: TRBD1
CDR3 protein: CASGLTGQGKTQYF
CDR3 DNA: TGCGCCAGCGGCCTGACGGGACAGGGGAAGACCCAGTACTTC

J gene: TRBJ1-2
V gene: TRBV15
clone size: -
D gene: -
CDR3 protein: CATRYPGVFTSYTF
CDR3 DNA: TGTGCCACCAGGTATCCCGGGGTCTTTACGAGCTACACCTTC

J gene: TRBJ1-5
V gene: TRBV7-8
clone size: -
D gene: -
CDR3 protein: CASSLLRGRNQPQHF
CDR3 DNA: TGTGCCAGCAGCTTATTAAGGGGAAGGAATCAGCCCCAGCATTTT

J gene: TRBJ2-2
V gene: TRBV2
clone size: -
D gene: -
CDR3 protein: CASSVGRGNTGELFF
CDR3 DNA: TGTGCCAGCAGTGTGGGCAGGGGGAACACCGGGGAGCTGTTTTTT